This T cell receptor beta chain came from a study of blood T cell repertoires in COVID-19. Background on the study: Samples came from the United States, Italy and Spain, spanning acute and convalescent COVID-19. T cells, B-cell-depleted T cells, or PBMCs provided the cDNA or gDNA that served as material.

Under the authors' procedure: Reference gene primer amplification in the assay estimated nucleated cell counts. Some clones are missing from TCRdb's copy, which holds only in-frame ones; the method was immunoSEQ multiplex PCR. That table is the source of V, J and clone size, and D and trimming were worked out from the DNA. Of approximately 350,000 clones listed, 80% to 90% are singletons. With 1 base removed from V and 2 bases from J, the gap between germline ends came to 11 bases. The CDR3 consists of 15 residues. CDR1 SEHNR and CDR2 FQNEAQ come from the germline V gene (reference sequence). The receptor's source is a man aged 25 to 45 with active or convalescent COVID-19. V and J are TRBV7-9 and TRBJ1-1; D is unclear. The sequenced material came from peripheral blood. Here the CDR3 reads CASSLGVEGNTEAFF. CDR3 bases: TGTGCCAGCAGCTTAGGTGTTGAGGGTAACACTGAAGCTTTCTTT. The full variable domain, completed using reference TRBV7-9 and TRBJ1-1, is DTGVSQNPRHKITKRGQNVTFRCDPISEHNRLYWYRQTLGQGPEFLTYFQNEAQLEKSRLLSDRFSAERPKGSFSTLEIQRTEQGDSAMYLCASSLGVEGNTEAFFGQGTRLTVV.